The clone carrying this TCR beta chain was found many times. Its specificity is unknown. Sample treatment: oral pan-JAK inhibitor, 5-10 mg twice daily. Individuals with alopecia areata gave both lesional scalp punch biopsies and peripheral blood for collection. Sequencing templates came from extracted RNA that was reverse transcribed into cDNA. Data came from immunoSEQ multiplex PCR; TCRdb stores just in-frame clones and leaves some out. This sample has some 190,000 clones, with around 51% found just once. V gave up 6 bases and J gave up 16 bases, with 16 bases separating them. This CDR3 is built from 12 residues. Germline-derived CDR1 and CDR2 are SNHLY and FYNNEI. The source of the sample is a study of CD8+ T cells in alopecia areata. Whole-study results and caveats: Among the top 100, expanded CD8+ clones were significantly decreased by tofacitinib, as was scalp clonality. A large proportion of expanded lesional clones were detected persisting in scalp and blood during tofacitinib. Affected scalp, especially in alopecia totalis/universalis, had a higher clonality than normal scalp did.

The clonotype originates from a human donor with alopecia areata. The genes are TRBV2 and TRBJ1-6; tentatively, D is TRBD1 (6 bases). Sequencing was performed on CD8+ T cells sorted from blood, taken around week 54, from a patient treated with tofacitinib. As DNA, the CDR3 is TGTGCCAGCAGAGGTACAGGGTCTCCTCTCCACTTT. It specifies CASRGTGSPLHF.